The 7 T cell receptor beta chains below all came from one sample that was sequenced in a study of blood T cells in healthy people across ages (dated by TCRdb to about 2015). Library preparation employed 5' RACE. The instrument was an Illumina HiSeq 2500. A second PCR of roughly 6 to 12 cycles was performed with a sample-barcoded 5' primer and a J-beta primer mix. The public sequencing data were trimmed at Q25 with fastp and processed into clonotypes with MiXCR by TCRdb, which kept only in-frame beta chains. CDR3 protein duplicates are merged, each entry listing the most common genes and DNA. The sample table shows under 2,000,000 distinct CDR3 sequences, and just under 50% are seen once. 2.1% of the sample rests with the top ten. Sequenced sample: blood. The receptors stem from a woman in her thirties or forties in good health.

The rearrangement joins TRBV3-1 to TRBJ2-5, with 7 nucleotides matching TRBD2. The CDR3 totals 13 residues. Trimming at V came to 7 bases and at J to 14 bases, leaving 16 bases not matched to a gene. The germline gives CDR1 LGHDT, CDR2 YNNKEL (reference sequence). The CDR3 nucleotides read TGTGCCAGCACCCAGGTTGGGGAGGGCCCCCTATACTTC. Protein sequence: CASTQVGEGPLYF.

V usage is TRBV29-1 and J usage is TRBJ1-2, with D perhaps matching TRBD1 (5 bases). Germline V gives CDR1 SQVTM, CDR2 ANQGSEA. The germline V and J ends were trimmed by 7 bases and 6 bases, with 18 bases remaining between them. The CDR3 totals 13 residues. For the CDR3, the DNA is TGCAGCGCTGGGGGGGTAGGGGAGAATGGCTACACCTTC. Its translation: CSAGGVGENGYTF.

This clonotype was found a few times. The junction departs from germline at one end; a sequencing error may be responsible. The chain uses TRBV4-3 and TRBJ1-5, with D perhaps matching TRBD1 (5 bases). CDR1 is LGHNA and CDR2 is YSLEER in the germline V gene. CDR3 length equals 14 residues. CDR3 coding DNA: TGTGCCAGCAGCCAAGAACAGGGCAATCAGCCCCAGCATTTT. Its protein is CASSQEQGNQPQHF.

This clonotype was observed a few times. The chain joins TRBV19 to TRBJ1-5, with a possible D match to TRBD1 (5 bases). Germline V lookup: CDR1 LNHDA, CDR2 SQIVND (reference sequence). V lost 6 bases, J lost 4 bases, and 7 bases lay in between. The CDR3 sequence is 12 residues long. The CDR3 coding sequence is TGTGCCAGTAGGTGGGGGAATCAGCCCCAGCATTTT. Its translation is CASRWGNQPQHF.

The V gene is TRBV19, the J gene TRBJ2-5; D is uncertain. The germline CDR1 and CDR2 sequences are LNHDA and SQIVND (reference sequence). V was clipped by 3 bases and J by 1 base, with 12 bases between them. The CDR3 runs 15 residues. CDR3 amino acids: CASSIGAVRQETQYF. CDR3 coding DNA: TGTGCCAGTAGTATTGGCGCGGTCCGCCAAGAGACCCAGTACTTC.

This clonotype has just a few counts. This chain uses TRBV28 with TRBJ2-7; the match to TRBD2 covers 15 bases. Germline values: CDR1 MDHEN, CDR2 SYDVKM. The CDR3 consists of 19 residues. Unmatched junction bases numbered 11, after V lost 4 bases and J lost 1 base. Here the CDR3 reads CASSSPGLAGGGESYEQYF. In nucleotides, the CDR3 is TGTGCCAGCAGTTCTCCGGGACTAGCGGGGGGCGGGGAATCCTACGAGCAGTACTTC.

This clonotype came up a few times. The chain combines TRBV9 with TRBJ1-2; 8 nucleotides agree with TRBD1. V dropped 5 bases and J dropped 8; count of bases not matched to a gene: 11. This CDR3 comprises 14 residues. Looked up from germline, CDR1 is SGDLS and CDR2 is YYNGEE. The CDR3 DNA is TGTGCCAGCAGTTCTACAGGGGGAGTAGGGGGCTACACCTTC. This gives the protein CASSSTGGVGGYTF.